One sample yielded the 28 T cell receptor beta chains listed below, sequenced in a study of cytomegalovirus exposure and HLA in healthy donors. The PCR employed 60 Vbeta primers together with 13 Jbeta primers. Libraries were prepared by immunoSEQ multiplex PCR; TCRdb keeps only in-frame clonotypes and omits some of them. Of some 180,000 clones listed, approximately 80% are singletons. The source material was PBMCs. The source of these receptors is a girl under 18 in good health and CMV-seropositive.

The chain is built from TRBV10-1 and TRBJ2-1; D is possibly TRBD2 (6 bases). The germline V gene encodes CDR1 WNHNN and CDR2 SYGVQD (reference sequence). V lost 8 bases and J lost 5, with 13 bases in between. This CDR3 has 13 residues. The CDR3 region is CASWGELDNEQFF. In nucleotides, the CDR3 is TGCGCCAGCTGGGGGGAGCTCGACAATGAGCAGTTCTTC.

The rearrangement joins TRBV29-1 to TRBJ1-1; D gene ambiguous. Germline V gives CDR1 SQVTM, CDR2 ANQGSEA. Trimming stripped 4 bases from V and 0 bases from J, with 12 bases between. The CDR3 length is 14 residues. DNA for the CDR3: TGCAGCGTTGCTGGCAGGTTCATGAACACTGAAGCTTTCTTT. This encodes CSVAGRFMNTEAFF.

This clone was detected only a few times. The chain is built from TRBV6-5 and TRBJ2-1; TRBD2 might be the D (7 bases). The germline V gene encodes CDR1 MNHEY and CDR2 SVGAGI. The CDR3 has 12 residues. V shed 5 bases and J shed 12 bases, with 14 bases lying between them. CDR3 DNA: TGTGCCAGCAGTCCGGGCGGGGGCGGGCAGTTCTTC. It translates to CASSPGGGGQFF.

The chain is built from TRBV10-1 and TRBJ2-2; possible D gene TRBD2, 6 bases. Germline CDR1 is WNHNN and CDR2 is SYGVQD (reference sequence). This CDR3 has 14 residues. V was shortened by 6 bases and J by 3 bases, with 11 bases between the two germline ends. CDR3 DNA: TGCGCCAGCAGACCCGAGCGGGACACCGGGGAGCTGTTTTTT. Protein product: CASRPERDTGELFF.

The gene calls are TRBV5-1 and TRBJ1-1; 8 positions match TRBD1. This CDR3 has 16 amino acids. J gave up 1 base and V 0 bases, and 5 bases lay outside the gene matches. The germline V gene encodes CDR1 SGHRS and CDR2 YFSETQ. CDR3 residues: CASSLEAGGWNTEAFF. The CDR3 DNA follows: TGCGCCAGCAGCTTGGAGGCAGGGGGCTGGAACACTGAAGCTTTCTTT.

This clone was picked up a small number of times. This chain connects TRBV27 to TRBJ2-5; possible D gene TRBD1, 6 bases. The germline V gene encodes CDR1 MNHEY and CDR2 SMNVEV (reference sequence). V was trimmed by 2 bases and J by 5 bases, leaving 6 bases between them. The CDR3 is 12 residues long. The CDR3 DNA reads TGTGCCAGCAGTTTAGACAGGGAGACCCAGTACTTC. This translates into CASSLDRETQYF.

The chain employs TRBV7-6 and TRBJ2-7; 12 bases line up with TRBD1. The CDR3 has 15 amino acids. CDR1 SGHVS and CDR2 FNYEAQ come from the germline V gene. V was clipped by 5 bases and J by 5 bases; unmatched bases: 7. The chain's CDR3 is CASSQFGTGGHEQYF. The CDR3 coding sequence is TGTGCCAGCAGCCAGTTCGGGACAGGGGGCCACGAGCAGTACTTC.

The chain couples TRBV11-2 to TRBJ1-6; D is perhaps TRBD1 (5 bases). Germline V gene lookup returns CDR1 SGHAT and CDR2 FQNNGV. Trimming took off 2 bases at V and 10 bases at J, with 9 bases between the two ends. This CDR3 is built from 13 residues. The CDR3 DNA is TGTGCCAGCAGCTTAACAGGTGGATCACCCCTCCACTTT. Protein: CASSLTGGSPLHF.

This clone came up once. The chain employs TRBV5-1 and TRBJ2-5, with 9 positions matching TRBD2. The CDR3 is made up of 16 amino acids. Looked up from germline, CDR1 is SGHRS and CDR2 is YFSETQ. The V gene end was trimmed by 4 bases and the J gene end by 4 bases; junction bases not matched to a gene: 11. The CDR3 DNA sequence: TGCGCCAGCAGCCGGGCACGCGGGAGGGCAGGAGAGACCCAGTACTTC. It yields the protein CASSRARGRAGETQYF. The full variable domain, rest sourced from reference TRBV5-1 and TRBJ2-5, is KAGVTQTPRYLIKTRGQQVTLSCSPISGHRSVSWYQQTPGQGLQFLFEYFSETQRNKGNFPGRFSGRQFSNSRSEMNVSTLELGDSALYLCASSRARGRAGETQYFGPGTRLLVL.

The gene calls are TRBV11-3 and TRBJ1-1; 8 bases are a match to TRBD1. The germline V gene encodes CDR1 SGHNT and CDR2 YENEEA. Germline trimming cut 5 bases from V and 4 bases from J; bases unmatched to any gene: 6. The CDR3 has 14 amino acids. CDR3 nucleotides: TGTGCCAGCAGCAAACAGGGGGAAGGCACTGAAGCTTTCTTT. This translates into CASSKQGEGTEAFF.

The genes are TRBV7-9 and TRBJ2-5, with 12 bases matching TRBD2. This CDR3 region has 17 residues. With V trimmed by 2 bases and J by 5 bases, 9 bases remained unmatched. Germline lookup yields CDR1 SEHNR and CDR2 FQNEAQ (reference sequence). CDR3 protein: CASSLQYPSGRVETQYF. CDR3 sequence (DNA): TGTGCCAGCAGCTTACAATATCCTAGCGGGAGGGTTGAGACCCAGTACTTC.

The chain uses TRBV27 and TRBJ2-7, with 14 nucleotides matching TRBD2. V shed 6 bases and J 3 bases; nucleotides not matched to a gene: 10. This CDR3 comprises 17 residues. Germline CDR1 reads MNHEY; CDR2 reads SMNVEV (reference sequence). The CDR3 reads CASRPGLAGDGIYEQYF. In nucleotides, the CDR3 is TGTGCCAGCAGGCCGGGACTAGCGGGAGATGGTATCTACGAGCAGTACTTC.

The rearrangement uses TRBV18 and TRBJ1-1; TRBD1 might be the D (6 bases). Germline V gives CDR1 KGHSH, CDR2 LQKENI. V lost 6 bases, J lost 1 base, and 9 bases lay in between. The CDR3 consists of 13 residues. CDR3 amino acids: CASSLGGNTEAFF. The CDR3 nucleotides read TGTGCCAGCTCTCTAGGGGGGAACACTGAAGCTTTCTTT.

The V gene is TRBV11-2, the J gene TRBJ2-1; 7 bases are a match to TRBD2. This CDR3 has 14 amino acids. Germline-derived CDR1 and CDR2 are SGHAT and FQNNGV. V lost 5 bases and J lost 9; bases outside the gene matches: 10. The CDR3 loop is CASSTAGGGTEQFF. In nucleotides, the CDR3 is TGTGCCAGCAGCACGGCAGGCGGGGGAACTGAGCAGTTCTTC.

V usage is TRBV5-8 and J usage is TRBJ2-1; D gene unclear. The CDR3 totals 15 residues. V dropped 0 bases and J dropped 2 bases, with 9 bases sitting between them. Germline CDR1 is SGHTS and CDR2 is YDEGEE. The CDR3 sequence: CASSLALLAYNEQFF. DNA of the CDR3: TGTGCCAGCAGCTTGGCCCTTTTAGCCTACAATGAGCAGTTCTTC.

Concerning this clone itself: At one end the junction does not follow the germline gene, possibly because of a read error. The chain joins TRBV7-9 to TRBJ2-7; D might be TRBD2 (5 bases). CDR1 and CDR2 (germline): SEHNR, FQNEAQ (reference sequence). The CDR3 consists of 12 residues. CDR3 amino acids: CASSHQYGVPLF. In DNA form, the CDR3 reads TGTGCCAGCAGCCATCAGTACGGGGTCCCACTATTC.

J is TRBJ2-2 and V is TRBV15, with D unclear. Trimming shortened V by 0 bases and J by 6 bases, and 5 bases separated the two germline ends. The CDR3 covers 13 residues. Germline V CDR1 and CDR2: LNHNV, YYDKDF (reference sequence). The CDR3 DNA follows: TGTGCCACCAGCAGAGATCTCCCCGGGGAGCTGTTTTTT. Amino acids: CATSRDLPGELFF. Full variable domain (missing parts from reference TRBV15 and TRBJ2-2): DAMVIQNPRYQVTQFGKPVTLSCSQTLNHNVMYWYQQKSSQAPKLLFHYYDKDFNNEADTPDNFQSRRPNTSFCFLDIRSPGLGDTAMYLCATSRDLPGELFFGEGSRLTVL.

J is TRBJ1-6 and V is TRBV5-6; TRBD1 aligns across 9 bases. V trimming: 1 base; J trimming: 11 bases; junction bases outside the gene matches: 7. Looked up from germline, CDR1 is SGHDT and CDR2 is YYEEEE. This CDR3 comprises 15 residues. CDR3: CASSLWDRDRAPLHF. CDR3 sequence (DNA): TGTGCCAGCAGCTTGTGGGACAGGGATAGGGCACCCCTCCACTTT.

The J gene is TRBJ2-7, the V gene TRBV2; TRBD1 might be the D (5 bases). Germline CDR1 is SNHLY and CDR2 is FYNNEI. Trimming cost V 9 bases and J 2 bases, with 14 bases left between them. This CDR3 has 13 residues. The CDR3 DNA reads TGTGCCAGTTGGTCCCGACAGCCCTACGAGCAGTACTTC. It specifies CASWSRQPYEQYF.

This clone was detected a few times. The chain joins TRBV4-1 to TRBJ2-7, with D possibly TRBD1 on 6 matching bases. Trimming left V 3 bases short and J 0 bases short, with 12 bases between. The germline CDR1 and CDR2 sequences are MGHRA and YSYEKL. The CDR3 length is 15 residues. The CDR3 sequence is CASSQIRDNSYEQYF. As DNA, the CDR3 is TGCGCCAGCAGCCAGATCCGGGACAACTCCTACGAGCAGTACTTC.

This sequence joins TRBV7-3 and TRBJ1-1; D is possibly TRBD1 (5 bases). V gave up 5 bases and J gave up 1 base, with 8 bases separating them. Germline V gene data show CDR1 as SGHTA and CDR2 as FQGTGA. The CDR3 loop spans 13 amino acids. This CDR3 is CASSQDRNTEAFF. The CDR3 DNA follows: TGTGCCAGCAGCCAAGACAGGAACACTGAAGCTTTCTTT.

This chain uses TRBV27 with TRBJ2-3; tentative D call: TRBD2 (5 bases). V was clipped by 1 base and J by 5 bases, with 16 bases between them. The CDR3 extends over 16 amino acids. CDR1 and CDR2 from the germline V gene are MNHEY and SMNVEV (reference sequence). The CDR3 is CASSLFGTRLGDTQYF. CDR3 sequence (DNA): TGTGCCAGCAGTTTATTCGGTACTAGATTAGGAGATACGCAGTATTTT.

The J gene is TRBJ2-7, the V gene TRBV6-1; 10 bases line up with TRBD1. Germline assignment: CDR1 MNHNS and CDR2 SASEGT. The trim removed 5 bases at V and 2 bases at J, leaving 3 bases unmatched. The CDR3 is 14 residues long. The CDR3 protein is CASSTTGGPYEQYF. For the CDR3, the DNA is TGTGCCAGCAGTACGACAGGGGGCCCCTACGAGCAGTACTTC.

The V and J genes are TRBV29-1 and TRBJ1-2; 8 bases are shared with TRBD1. Germline V gene data show CDR1 as SQVTM and CDR2 as ANQGSEA. The ends lost 7 bases at V and 5 bases at J; junction bases unmatched: 15. The CDR3 covers 15 residues. CDR3 sequence reads: CSASPTQDRVYGYTF. The CDR3 bases are TGCAGCGCCTCCCCAACCCAGGACAGGGTATATGGCTACACCTTC.

The chain links TRBV10-3 to TRBJ2-7, with TRBD1 matching 7 bases. The V segment lost 2 bases and the J segment 5 bases; nucleotides outside the gene matches: 9. The germline V gene encodes CDR1 ENHRY and CDR2 SYGVKD. This CDR3 has 15 residues. The CDR3 loop is CAISERQGVSHEQYF. CDR3 DNA sequence: TGTGCCATCAGTGAGCGACAGGGTGTGAGCCACGAGCAGTACTTC.

This clone was seen just once. The gene calls are TRBV30 and TRBJ2-2; possible D gene TRBD2, 6 bases. In germline, CDR1 is GTSNPN, CDR2 SVGIG (reference sequence). The CDR3 contains 17 residues. The V end was cut by 1 base, the J end by 4 bases, with 19 bases between. The CDR3 sequence is CAWSAVRRASGTGELFF. In nucleotides, the CDR3 is TGTGCCTGGAGTGCAGTGAGGAGGGCTTCGGGCACCGGGGAGCTGTTTTTT.

V is TRBV23-1 and J is TRBJ2-3; perhaps TRBD2 as D (6 bases). TRBV23-1 counts as an open reading frame of uncertain function. The CDR3 runs to 17 residues. V was pared by 1 base and J by 1 base, with 15 bases between. CDR3: CASSQYPGRICTDTQYF. The CDR3 bases are TGCGCCAGCAGTCAATACCCAGGGAGGATTTGCACAGATACGCAGTATTTT.

This clone has only a few counts. The chain joins TRBV5-1 to TRBJ1-4, with D possibly TRBD1 on 6 matching bases. The CDR3 sequence is 17 residues long. CDR1 is SGHRS and CDR2 is YFSETQ in the germline V gene. The V end lost 0 bases, the J end lost 6 bases, and 18 bases lay between the germline ends. CDR3 in amino acids: CASSLVGSVSGDEKLFF. The CDR3 region has the DNA TGCGCCAGCAGCTTGGTCGGGTCGGTCTCAGGGGATGAAAAACTGTTTTTT.